This T cell receptor (beta chain) was identified during a study of breast tumors, draining lymph nodes, adjacent tissues. Study observations and caveats: Tumors had less TCR diversity than lymph nodes, more than nontumor tissue. Data fit most tumor T cells coming from lymph node, expanding in tumor. Luminal-like breast cancer showed significantly higher tumor–nontumor repertoire similarity than basal-like. Data only fit, rather than demonstrated, lymph node origin of most tumor T cells.

The sample holds many counts of this clonotype. The antigen remains undetermined. Each CDR3 protein is one row after TCRdb ran MiXCR on the multiplex PCR reads. The sample holds about 66,000 distinct CDR3 sequences, 40% to 45% seen once. Trimming took 4 bases from V and 0 from J, leaving 15 bases between them. The CDR3 is made up of 15 amino acids. The V gene's germline CDR1 is DFQATT and CDR2 SNEGSKA (reference sequence). Sample: breast tumor tissue. This TCR was recovered from a female donor with breast cancer. Some clones in this sample may be carry-over from other donors' samples. V and J are TRBV20-1 and TRBJ1-2; D unresolved. The DNA of the CDR3 is TGCAGTGCTACTGGGTTTGTCGGAGCTAACTATGGCTACACCTTC. Translation gives CSATGFVGANYGYTF.